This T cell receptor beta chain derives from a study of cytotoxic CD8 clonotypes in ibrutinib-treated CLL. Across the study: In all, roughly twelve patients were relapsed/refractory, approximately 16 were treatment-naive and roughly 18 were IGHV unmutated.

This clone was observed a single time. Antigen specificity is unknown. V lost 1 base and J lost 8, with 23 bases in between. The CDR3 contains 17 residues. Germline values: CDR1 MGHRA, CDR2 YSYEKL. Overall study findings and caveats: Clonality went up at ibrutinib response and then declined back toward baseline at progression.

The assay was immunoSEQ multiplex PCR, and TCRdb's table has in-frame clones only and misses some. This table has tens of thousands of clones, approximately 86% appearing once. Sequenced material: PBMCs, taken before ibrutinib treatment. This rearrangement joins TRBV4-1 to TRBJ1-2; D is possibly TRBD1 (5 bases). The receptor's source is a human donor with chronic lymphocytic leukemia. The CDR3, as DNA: TGCGCCAGCAGCCAAGGACGTATAGGTTCCGGGGGTCGGGGCTACACCTTC. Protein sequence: CASSQGRIGSGGRGYTF.